These T cell receptor beta chains were read from a single sample in a study of CD8+CD57+ T cells in acquired aplastic anemia. TCRdb reprocessed the reads via MiXCR and lists one record per CDR3 protein. Of over 250,000 distinct CDR3 sequences detected, approximately 57% appear once; the ten largest clones hold under 1.5%. Sequenced sample: sorted CD4+, CD8+, or CD8+CD57+ T cells (not recorded which) from PBMCs. The receptor set was obtained from a human donor with aplastic anemia. Both conserved end residues are part of each CDR3. Each record gives: CDR3 DNA, CDR3 protein, V gene, D gene, J gene, clone size. The D gene is left open where the match is weak. Clone size is given for some rows only: seen once, a few or many times, or a class if the clone is expanded.

cdr3_nt: TGCGCCAGCAGCTCGGGACAGGTCTCACCCCTCCACTTT; cdr3_aa: CASSSGQVSPLHF; v_call: TRBV5-1; d_call: TRBD1; j_call: TRBJ1-6; clone_size: few
cdr3_nt: TGTGCCAGCAGCTTACACAAATTGACAGGGGGGAACACTGAAGCTTTCTTT; cdr3_aa: CASSLHKLTGGNTEAFF; v_call: TRBV7-9; d_call: TRBD1; j_call: TRBJ1-1; clone_size: .
cdr3_nt: TGCGCCAGCAGCAGACGACAGGGAGAGAGCGAGCAGTACTTC; cdr3_aa: CASSRRQGESEQYF; v_call: TRBV5-1; d_call: TRBD1; j_call: TRBJ2-7; clone_size: .
cdr3_nt: TGTGCCAGCAGCCCCCGTCGCGGGACTCAAGAGACCCAGTACTTC; cdr3_aa: CASSPRRGTQETQYF; v_call: TRBV7-2; d_call: .; j_call: TRBJ2-5; clone_size: .
cdr3_nt: TGCGCCAGCAGCCGGACAGGAGCCACAGATACGCAGTATTTT; cdr3_aa: CASSRTGATDTQYF; v_call: TRBV10-2; d_call: TRBD1; j_call: TRBJ2-3; clone_size: many
cdr3_nt: TGTGCCAGTGGTACCCCCCGAGGTTACACTGAAGCTTTCTTT; cdr3_aa: CASGTPRGYTEAFF; v_call: TRBV19; d_call: .; j_call: TRBJ1-1; clone_size: many
cdr3_nt: TGCGCCAGCAGCTTATCCGGGGAGCTGTTTTTT; cdr3_aa: CASSLSGELFF; v_call: TRBV5-1; d_call: .; j_call: TRBJ2-2; clone_size: many
cdr3_nt: TGCGCCAGCAGCGCACTAGCGGGGGCAGATACGCAGTATTTT; cdr3_aa: CASSALAGADTQYF; v_call: TRBV5-1; d_call: TRBD2; j_call: TRBJ2-3; clone_size: .
cdr3_nt: TGTGCCAGCAGCCCCCAGGGCTACAATGAGCAGTTCTTC; cdr3_aa: CASSPQGYNEQFF; v_call: TRBV7-8; d_call: .; j_call: TRBJ2-1; clone_size: .
cdr3_nt: TGTGCCAGCAGCTTATCGGGACAGACTGAAGCTTTCTTT; cdr3_aa: CASSLSGQTEAFF; v_call: TRBV5-5; d_call: TRBD1; j_call: TRBJ1-1; clone_size: few
cdr3_nt: TGTGCTATAACTAGCTCCTACAATGAGCAGTTCTTC; cdr3_aa: CAITSSYNEQFF; v_call: TRBV10-3; d_call: .; j_call: TRBJ2-1; clone_size: many
cdr3_nt: TGCAGTGCTAGGGACTATCGGGGGATCTACGAGCAGTACTTC; cdr3_aa: CSARDYRGIYEQYF; v_call: TRBV20-1; d_call: .; j_call: TRBJ2-7; clone_size: many
cdr3_nt: TGCAGTGCTAGGGGGGAGAGGGAGAATGAGCAGTTCTTC; cdr3_aa: CSARGERENEQFF; v_call: TRBV20-1; d_call: .; j_call: TRBJ2-1; clone_size: many
cdr3_nt: TGCGCCAGCACCTGGGCACCGAACACTGAAGCTTTCTTT; cdr3_aa: CASTWAPNTEAFF; v_call: TRBV5-1; d_call: .; j_call: TRBJ1-1; clone_size: .
cdr3_nt: TGCAGTGCTAGGGACTATCGGGGGATCTACGTCCTGACTTTC; cdr3_aa: CSARDYRGIYVLTF; v_call: TRBV20-1; d_call: .; j_call: TRBJ2-6; clone_size: .
cdr3_nt: TGCGCCAGCAGCTTGTCCTCCCCCGAGAGGGTCCCTAATGAAAAACTGTTTTTT; cdr3_aa: CASSLSSPERVPNEKLFF; v_call: TRBV5-1; d_call: .; j_call: TRBJ1-4; clone_size: many
cdr3_nt: TGCAGTGCTAGAGATCTGGGACTCCAGAGCTTC; cdr3_aa: CSARDLGLQSF; v_call: TRBV20-1; d_call: .; j_call: TRBJ2-1; clone_size: many
cdr3_nt: TGCGCCAGCAGCTTGGACCTAGCGAATCCCTACGAGCAGTACTTC; cdr3_aa: CASSLDLANPYEQYF; v_call: TRBV5-1; d_call: .; j_call: TRBJ2-7; clone_size: .
cdr3_nt: TGTGCCAGCAGTGAACTTAGGGGGCTGGAGCAGTTCTTC; cdr3_aa: CASSELRGLEQFF; v_call: TRBV25-1; d_call: TRBD1; j_call: TRBJ2-1; clone_size: .
cdr3_nt: TGTGCCAGCAGCTTCTGGGTTGGACTACCGGGGGAGACCCAGTACTTC; cdr3_aa: CASSFWVGLPGETQYF; v_call: TRBV7-3; d_call: .; j_call: TRBJ2-5; clone_size: .
cdr3_nt: TGTGCCGGCGGGACTAGAGGCGCAGATACGCAGTATTTT; cdr3_aa: CAGGTRGADTQYF; v_call: TRBV7-8; d_call: TRBD2; j_call: TRBJ2-3; clone_size: .
cdr3_nt: TGTGCCAGCAGTTCGGGGGGACAAGAGTACTTC; cdr3_aa: CASSSGGQEYF; v_call: TRBV12-3/TRBV12-4; d_call: .; j_call: TRBJ2-7; clone_size: many
cdr3_nt: TGCAGCGTGGGGACAGGTTTTTTT; cdr3_aa: CSVGTGFF; v_call: TRBV29-1; d_call: TRBD1; j_call: TRBJ1-4; clone_size: .
cdr3_nt: TGCGCCAGCAGTGAATCCCGCTCTTTGGGTACGCAGTATTTT; cdr3_aa: CASSESRSLGTQYF; v_call: TRBV10-1; d_call: .; j_call: TRBJ2-3; clone_size: .
cdr3_nt: TGCGCCAGCAGTGAGCATAGCCTAGTGCATGAGACCCAGTACTTC; cdr3_aa: CASSEHSLVHETQYF; v_call: TRBV10-2; d_call: .; j_call: TRBJ2-5; clone_size: few
cdr3_nt: TGCAGTGCTAGACGCCTAGCGGGAGGGGCGGATACGCAGTATTTT; cdr3_aa: CSARRLAGGADTQYF; v_call: TRBV20-1; d_call: TRBD2; j_call: TRBJ2-3; clone_size: .
cdr3_nt: TGTGCCAGCAGCTTAGTCCCCCAGGGCGGGGAAGATACGCAGTATTTT; cdr3_aa: CASSLVPQGGEDTQYF; v_call: TRBV7-6; d_call: .; j_call: TRBJ2-3; clone_size: .
cdr3_nt: TGTGCCAGCAGCCAAACAAACGGCCGAATTTCACAACTCCACTTT; cdr3_aa: CASSQTNGRISQLHF; v_call: TRBV7-9; d_call: .; j_call: TRBJ1-6; clone_size: .
cdr3_nt: TGTGCCAGCAGCCAAGATCCAGAGGGCGCAGATACGCAGTATTTT; cdr3_aa: CASSQDPEGADTQYF; v_call: TRBV5-5; d_call: .; j_call: TRBJ2-3; clone_size: .
cdr3_nt: TGCAGCGTTCGAAGGACTAGCGGGAGTATCCAAGAGACCCAGTACTTC; cdr3_aa: CSVRRTSGSIQETQYF; v_call: TRBV29-1; d_call: TRBD2; j_call: TRBJ2-5; clone_size: many